Following are 27 T cell receptor beta chains from one sample sequenced in a study of blood T cell repertoires in COVID-19 (dated by TCRdb to 2020 to 2022). Library preparation was by the immunoSEQ multiplex PCR assay. TCRdb mirrors the immuneACCESS table, restricted to in-frame sequences. Some clones are absent from its copies; in checked studies, under half trace to an unresolved V gene, and the reason for the others is unknown. This sample holds a few hundred thousand clones; 84% were observed only once. The ten biggest clones cover about 2.9% of the sample. Sequenced input: peripheral blood. Receptor source: a woman aged 25 to 39 who had recovered from COVID-19.

The chain has TRBV6-5 and TRBJ1-1; 10 bases align to TRBD1. V was clipped by 8 bases and J by 7 bases; unmatched bases: 7. Germline-derived CDR1 and CDR2 are MNHEY and SVGAGI. This CDR3 spans 13 amino acids. The CDR3 nucleotides read TGTGCCAGCCTGACAGGGGGCTTCGGTGAAGCTTTCTTT. Its translation: CASLTGGFGEAFF.

The chain has TRBV2 and TRBJ1-6; maybe TRBD1 (6 bases). Deletions cut 3 bases from V and 8 bases from J, with 14 bases between. CDR1 and CDR2 from the germline V gene are SNHLY and FYNNEI. The CDR3 runs 15 residues. DNA for the CDR3: TGTGCCAGCAGTGACGAGGACAGCCTATATTCACCCCTCCACTTT. Translated, it gives CASSDEDSLYSPLHF.

The rearrangement uses TRBV21-1 and TRBJ1-5; the table's D gene call, TRBD1, was not cross checked with the DNA. TRBV21-1 is a listed pseudogene. CDR3 length: 18 residues. The CDR3 loop is CASSGDRPRSYSNQPQHF. The DNA of the CDR3 is TGTGCCAGCAGCGGGGACAGGCCCCGCTCTTATAGCAATCAGCCCCAGCATTTT.

This chain connects TRBV19 to TRBJ1-6; D unclear. V lost 4 bases to trimming and J lost 7 bases, with 17 bases between them. Germline CDR1 and CDR2: LNHDA and SQIVND (reference sequence). The CDR3 contains 16 residues. CDR3 sequence: CASSKRRRERNSPLHF. The CDR3 DNA reads TGTGCCAGTAGTAAAAGAAGGAGAGAGAGGAATTCACCCCTCCACTTT.

The V gene is TRBV30, the J gene TRBJ1-4; 9 nucleotides line up with TRBD1. Germline V gives CDR1 GTSNPN, CDR2 SVGIG (reference sequence). Trimming at V came to 1 base and at J to 2 bases, leaving 5 bases not matched to a gene. The CDR3 is 16 amino acids. The CDR3 DNA sequence: TGTGCCTGGAGTGGATATACAGGGGGCACTAATGAAAAACTGTTTTTT. Translated: CAWSGYTGGTNEKLFF.

The chain is built from TRBV6-5 and TRBJ1-5, with D maybe TRBD1 (5 bases). Per germline, CDR1 MNHEY and CDR2 SVGAGI. The V end lost 6 bases, the J end lost 1 base, and 10 bases lay between the germline ends. The CDR3 totals 14 residues. The CDR3 DNA follows: TGTGCCAGCAGACCGACAGCCAGCAATCAGCCCCAGCATTTT. This gives the protein CASRPTASNQPQHF.

This clone was found many times. The V gene is TRBV28, the J gene TRBJ2-7; TRBD1 aligns across 8 bases. V was clipped by 3 bases and J by 7 bases; unmatched bases: 11. CDR3 length: 15 residues. Germline values: CDR1 MDHEN, CDR2 SYDVKM. For the CDR3, the DNA is TGTGCCAGCAGTTTGGAGACAGGGGCAGGGCGAGAGCAGTACTTC. It codes for CASSLETGAGREQYF.

The V gene is TRBV4-1, the J gene TRBJ1-1; the D is unclear. This CDR3 is built from 18 residues. Trimming left V 4 bases short and J 1 base short, with 22 bases between. Germline V gives CDR1 MGHRA, CDR2 YSYEKL. The CDR3: CASSLRPDGEHGNTEAFF. CDR3 DNA sequence: TGCGCCAGCAGCCTCCGACCGGACGGGGAACACGGGAACACTGAAGCTTTCTTT.

The rearrangement uses TRBV9 and TRBJ1-4; 11 nucleotides agree with TRBD1. Germline lookup yields CDR1 SGDLS and CDR2 YYNGEE. Unmatched junction bases numbered 8, after V lost 0 bases and J lost 7 bases. This CDR3 spans 17 amino acids. CDR3 in DNA: TGTGCCAGCAGCGTAGGGCGAAGGGGGACAGGGGGTGAAAAACTGTTTTTT. Encoded protein: CASSVGRRGTGGEKLFF. Filled out from reference TRBV9 and TRBJ1-4, the complete variable domain reads DSGVTQTPKHLITATGQRVTLRCSPRSGDLSVYWYQQSLDQGLQFLIQYYNGEERAKGNILERFSAQQFPDLHSELNLSSLELGDSALYFCASSVGRRGTGGEKLFFGSGTQLSVL.

The rearrangement uses TRBV6-4 and TRBJ2-5, with D possibly being TRBD1 (5 bases). In germline, CDR1 is MRHNA, CDR2 SNTAGT. The length of the CDR3 is 11 residues. V was shortened by 2 bases and J by 10 bases, with 8 bases between the two germline ends. The CDR3 here is CASSDGAVQYF. For the CDR3, the DNA is TGTGCCAGCAGTGACGGGGCGGTCCAGTACTTC.

V and J are TRBV27 and TRBJ1-2; 8 nucleotides agree with TRBD1. The CDR3 spans 13 residues. The germline gives CDR1 MNHEY, CDR2 SMNVEV (reference sequence). With 7 bases clipped from V and 4 bases from J, the junction kept 5 bases outside the gene matches. The CDR3 DNA reads TGTGCCAGCACTCCCGGGACAGGCTATGGCTACACCTTC. Its protein product is CASTPGTGYGYTF.

The J gene is TRBJ1-1, the V gene TRBV30; 10 bases agree with TRBD1. V lost 3 bases and J lost 8; bases outside the gene matches: 6. The CDR3 contains 13 residues. Germline V CDR1 and CDR2: GTSNPN, SVGIG (reference sequence). Here the CDR3 reads CAWSHGTGAEAFF. The DNA of the CDR3 is TGTGCCTGGAGCCACGGGACAGGGGCGGAAGCTTTCTTT. Complete variable domain (other parts from reference TRBV30 and TRBJ1-1): SQTIHQWPATLVQPVGSPLSLECTVEGTSNPNLYWYRQAAGRGLQLLFYSVGIGQISSEVPQNLSASRPQDRQFILSSKKLLLSDSGFYLCAWSHGTGAEAFFGQGTRLTVV.

This sequence joins TRBV24-1 and TRBJ1-2, with D possibly TRBD1 on 5 matching bases. Per germline, CDR1 KGHDR and CDR2 SFDVKD. CDR3 length: 14 amino acids. Trimming took off 2 bases at V and 9 bases at J, with 15 bases between the two ends. In DNA, the CDR3 is TGTGCCACCAGTGATTCTCAGGGAGGATGGAGCTACACCTTC. Protein: CATSDSQGGWSYTF.

CDR3 sequence reads: CSVERNLRGNTIYF. CDR3 coding DNA: TGCAGCGTTGAACGGAATCTCAGGGGAAACACCATATATTTT. J is TRBJ1-3 and V is TRBV29-1; D is undetermined. Germline V gene sequence: CDR1 SQVTM, CDR2 ANQGSEA. CDR3 size: 14 residues. V gave up 2 bases and J gave up 4 bases, with 12 bases separating them.

The chain employs TRBV29-1 and TRBJ1-1, with D tentatively TRBD1 (5 bases). The CDR3 is 14 residues long. Germline CDR1 reads SQVTM; CDR2 reads ANQGSEA. Trimming removed 6 bases from V and 1 base from J, with 15 bases in between. The CDR3 here is CSVAATATNTEAFF. CDR3 nucleotides: TGCAGCGTCGCCGCGACAGCGACGAACACTGAAGCTTTCTTT. Supplemented by reference TRBV29-1 and TRBJ1-1, the full variable domain reads SAVISQKPSRDICQRGTSLTIQCQVDSQVTMMFWYRQQPGQSLTLIATANQGSEATYESGFVIDKFPISRPNLTFSTLTVSNMSPEDSSIYLCSVAATATNTEAFFGQGTRLTVV.

The chain is built from TRBV13 and TRBJ1-6; D gene uncertain. The V and J ends lost 5 bases and 14 bases respectively, with 13 bases between them. The CDR3 spans 12 residues. Germline lookup yields CDR1 PRHDT and CDR2 FYEKMQ (reference sequence). CDR3 residues: CASSPGKRALHF. For the CDR3, the DNA is TGTGCCAGCAGCCCCGGGAAGCGTGCCCTCCACTTT.

This clone has a handful of counts. This specimen includes other DNA sequences encoding the same CDR3. J is TRBJ1-3 and V is TRBV3-1 (or the pseudogene TRBV3-2); 9 bases are shared with TRBD1. The CDR3 loop spans 15 amino acids. The germline gives CDR1 LGHDT, CDR2 YNNKEL (reference sequence). V shed 4 bases, J shed 0 bases, and the junction held 1 base outside the gene matches. For the CDR3, the DNA is TGTGCCAGCAGCCTGGACAGGGGCTCTGGAAACACCATATATTTT. It is translated as CASSLDRGSGNTIYF.

The chain has TRBV4-1 and TRBJ1-2; D ambiguous. V gave up 1 base and J gave up 7 bases, with 19 bases separating them. The CDR3 is 16 amino acids. From germline, CDR1 is MGHRA and CDR2 YSYEKL. This chain's CDR3 is CASSQGAPGFEGGYTF. CDR3 nucleotides: TGCGCCAGCAGCCAAGGTGCGCCGGGGTTCGAGGGTGGCTACACCTTC.

This chain uses TRBV5-6 with TRBJ2-7, with 9 bases lining up with TRBD2. Trimming at V came to 2 bases and at J to 3 bases, leaving 3 bases not matched to a gene. The CDR3 has 14 residues. The germline V gene has CDR1 SGHDT and CDR2 YYEEEE. The CDR3 protein is CASSLSGRFYEQYF. The CDR3 bases are TGTGCCAGCAGCTTAAGCGGGAGGTTCTACGAGCAGTACTTC.

This rearrangement joins TRBV5-1 to TRBJ1-2; a weak D match, TRBD1 (5 bases). Trimming removed 0 bases from V and 0 bases from J, with 9 bases in between. The CDR3 is made up of 15 amino acids. CDR1 is SGHRS and CDR2 is YFSETQ in the germline V gene. CDR3 sequence reads: CASSLGQNTNYGYTF. For the CDR3, the DNA is TGCGCCAGCAGCTTGGGACAGAACACTAACTATGGCTACACCTTC.

The chain links TRBV28 to TRBJ2-7; D is unresolved. The length of the CDR3 is 11 residues. Germline assignment: CDR1 MDHEN and CDR2 SYDVKM. V was shortened by 2 bases and J by 4 bases, with 3 bases between the two germline ends. The CDR3: CASSLTYEQYF. For the CDR3, the DNA is TGTGCCAGCAGTTTAACATACGAGCAGTACTTC.

This clone was picked up a small number of times. DNA for the CDR3: TGTGCCAGCAGCTTACTGCCGAGGACTGAAGCTTTCTTT. It encodes CASSLLPRTEAFF. V and J are TRBV7-9 and TRBJ1-1; D remains ambiguous. Trimming took 2 bases from V and 5 from J, leaving 9 bases between them. Germline V gene data show CDR1 as SEHNR and CDR2 as FQNEAQ (reference sequence). The CDR3 sequence is 13 residues long.

This clone turned up a few times. The chain is built from TRBV9 and TRBJ1-6, with TRBD1 identical over 12 bases. Unmatched junction bases numbered 3, after V lost 3 bases and J lost 8 bases. The CDR3 has 15 amino acids. Germline V gene sequence: CDR1 SGDLS, CDR2 YYNGEE. The CDR3 coding sequence is TGTGCCAGCAGCGCCGGGACAGGGGGCGATTCACCCCTCCACTTT. The encoded protein is CASSAGTGGDSPLHF.

The chain combines TRBV30 with TRBJ2-2, with 10 bases identical to TRBD2. V lost 3 bases to trimming and J lost 6 bases; unmatched junction nucleotides: 13. CDR1 and CDR2 (germline): GTSNPN, SVGIG (reference sequence). The CDR3 covers 17 residues. The CDR3 reads CAWSEGPSGSSPGELFF. The CDR3 nucleotides are TGTGCCTGGAGCGAAGGCCCTAGCGGGAGTTCCCCCGGGGAGCTGTTTTTT.

The CDR3 sequence: CASRSSGSHNEQFF. Written as DNA, the CDR3 is TGTGCCAGCCGGTCTAGCGGGAGCCACAATGAGCAGTTCTTC. This chain uses TRBV13 with TRBJ2-1; the match to TRBD2 covers 10 bases. The CDR3 runs to 14 residues. Looked up from germline, CDR1 is PRHDT and CDR2 is FYEKMQ (reference sequence). The V and J ends lost 8 bases and 5 bases, in that order; junction bases with no gene match: 6. The full variable domain, its missing parts supplied by reference TRBV13 and TRBJ2-1, is AAGVIQSPRHLIKEKRETATLKCYPIPRHDTVYWYQQGPGQDPQFLISFYEKMQSDKGSIPDRFSAQQFSDYHSELNMSSLELGDSALYFCASRSSGSHNEQFFGPGTRLTVL.

This clone has a handful of counts. CDR3 protein: CASTLGGSGNTIYF. CDR3 bases: TGTGCCAGCACCCTGGGGGGTTCTGGAAACACCATATATTTT. This sequence joins TRBV28 and TRBJ1-3, with D tentatively TRBD1 (5 bases). With 7 bases removed from V and 1 base from J, the gap between germline ends came to 11 bases. In germline, CDR1 is MDHEN, CDR2 SYDVKM. The length of the CDR3 is 14 residues.

The chain couples TRBV24-1 to TRBJ2-3; 7 bases match TRBD2. Germline V gene sequence: CDR1 KGHDR, CDR2 SFDVKD. This CDR3 contains 14 residues. V was pared by 10 bases and J by 4 bases, with 10 bases of the junction left unmatched. The CDR3 here is CATSRGGGADTQYF. CDR3 DNA sequence: TGTGCCACTTCGAGGGGCGGGGGAGCAGATACGCAGTATTTT.